Sequencing of this TCR beta chain was carried out in a study of cytomegalovirus exposure and HLA in healthy donors. With 2 bases removed from V and 7 bases from J, the gap between germline ends came to 8 bases. This CDR3 comprises 12 residues. From germline, CDR1 is MNHNS and CDR2 SASEGT. Primers included in the PCR were 60 Vbeta and 13 Jbeta primers. Using immunoSEQ multiplex PCR, the repertoire was profiled, and TCRdb retains in-frame clones only, with some absent. The sample lists about 200,000 clones, around 86% seen once, with 1.5% to 2% in the top ten. Sequencing input: PBMCs. The chain couples TRBV6-1 to TRBJ1-1; D is possibly TRBD1 (6 bases). The sequence was collected from a woman between 18 and 29 years old in good health and CMV-seronegative. CDR3 sequence reads: CASSEQGFEAFF. The CDR3 DNA reads TGTGCCAGCAGTGAACAGGGGTTTGAAGCTTTCTTT.